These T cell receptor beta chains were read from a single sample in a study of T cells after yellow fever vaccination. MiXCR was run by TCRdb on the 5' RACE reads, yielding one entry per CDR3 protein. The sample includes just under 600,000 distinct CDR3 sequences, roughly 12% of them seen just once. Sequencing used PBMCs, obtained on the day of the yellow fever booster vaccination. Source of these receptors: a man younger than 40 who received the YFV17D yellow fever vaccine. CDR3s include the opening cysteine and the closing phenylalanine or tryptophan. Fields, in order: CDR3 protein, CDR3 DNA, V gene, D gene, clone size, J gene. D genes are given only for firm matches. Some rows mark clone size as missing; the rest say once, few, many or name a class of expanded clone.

CANRGIGTEAFF,TGCGCAAACAGGGGGATCGGGACTGAAGCTTTCTTT,TRBV20-1,TRBD1,NA,TRBJ1-1
CSARMSNYGYTF,TGCAGTGCTAGAATGTCTAACTATGGCTACACCTTC,TRBV20-1,NA,NA,TRBJ1-2
CASRSQGSYNEQFF,TGCGCCAGCCGCTCACAGGGCTCCTACAATGAGCAGTTCTTC,TRBV5-1,NA,few,TRBJ2-1
CASSGLISYEQYF,TGTGCCAGCAGCGGACTGATCTCCTACGAGCAGTACTTC,TRBV7-2,NA,NA,TRBJ2-7
CASSLLTGGEQYF,TGTGCCAGCAGTTTATTAACAGGGGGCGAGCAGTACTTC,TRBV12-3/TRBV12-4,TRBD1,NA,TRBJ2-7
CSVGQSDGVGYTF,TGCAGCGTTGGACAGAGTGACGGGGTAGGCTACACCTTC,TRBV29-1,NA,NA,TRBJ1-2
CASSPEHNYIPYEQYF,TGTGCCAGCAGCCCAGAACACAATTACATTCCCTACGAGCAGTACTTC,TRBV9,NA,NA,TRBJ2-7
CSAKRVASYNEQFF,TGCAGTGCTAAGAGGGTTGCATCCTACAATGAGCAGTTCTTC,TRBV20-1,NA,NA,TRBJ2-1
CASSRLYQETQYF,TGTGCCAGCTCGCGCTTATACCAAGAGACCCAGTACTTC,TRBV18,NA,few,TRBJ2-5
CSALQVNGETQYF,TGCAGTGCGTTGCAGGTCAATGGAGAGACCCAGTACTTC,TRBV20-1,NA,NA,TRBJ2-5
CASSTGLATEQYF,TGTGCCAGCAGTACGGGACTAGCGACCGAGCAGTACTTC,TRBV7-2,TRBD2,NA,TRBJ2-7
CSGSYTEAFF,TGCAGCGGCAGTTATACTGAAGCTTTCTTT,TRBV29-1,NA,NA,TRBJ1-1
CASSSGTAKNIQYF,TGTGCCAGCAGTTCCGGGACAGCCAAAAACATTCAGTACTTC,TRBV12-3/TRBV12-4,NA,NA,TRBJ2-4
CASSQDSQNSYNEQFF,TGCGCCAGCAGCCAAGATTCGCAGAACTCCTACAATGAGCAGTTCTTC,TRBV4-3,NA,NA,TRBJ2-1
CATSLTCYNKQFF,TGCGCCACCTCGCTTACGTGCTACAATAAGCAGTTCTTC,TRBV5-1,NA,NA,TRBJ2-1
CCALVAEATSYNEQFF,TGCTGTGCCCTAGTAGCGGAAGCAACCTCCTACAATGAGCAGTTCTTC,TRBV20-1,NA,NA,TRBJ2-1
CASSSRASGDEQYF,TGTGCCAGCAGTTCGCGGGCCTCGGGGGACGAGCAGTACTTC,TRBV12-3/TRBV12-4,NA,NA,TRBJ2-7
CASSLRQEHGEQYF,TGTGCCAGCAGTCTGAGACAGGAGCACGGTGAGCAGTACTTC,TRBV28,NA,few,TRBJ2-7
CASSLVLGEAFF,TGTGCCAGCAGCTTAGTGTTAGGTGAAGCTTTCTTT,TRBV7-2,NA,few,TRBJ1-1
CASSPHPGTQETQYF,TGTGCCAGCTCACCACACCCCGGGACCCAAGAGACCCAGTACTTC,TRBV18,NA,NA,TRBJ2-5
CASSRQYNQPQHF,TGTGCCAGCAGTCGACAGTACAATCAGCCCCAGCATTTT,TRBV7-2,NA,NA,TRBJ1-5
CAWSVPTSGRAAGELFF,TGTGCCTGGAGTGTACCCACTAGCGGGAGGGCCGCCGGGGAGCTGTTTTTT,TRBV30,TRBD2,few,TRBJ2-2
CASSLAVGAEQFF,TGTGCCAGCAGCTTAGCGGTGGGGGCTGAGCAGTTCTTC,TRBV7-9,NA,NA,TRBJ2-1
CASSYLNYEQYF,TGTGCCAGCAGTTACTTGAACTACGAGCAGTACTTC,TRBV6-2/TRBV6-3,NA,many,TRBJ2-7
CASSLGGSGRAVDEQFF,TGTGCCAGCAGCTTGGGGGGTAGCGGGAGGGCCGTCGATGAGCAGTTCTTC,TRBV5-4,TRBD2,NA,TRBJ2-1
CASSLPGQTYEQYF,TGCGCCAGCAGCCTACCGGGACAAACCTACGAGCAGTACTTC,TRBV5-1,NA,many,TRBJ2-7
CASRPGGSKNIQYF,TGTGCCAGCAGACCAGGGGGGTCCAAAAACATTCAGTACTTC,TRBV12-3/TRBV12-4,NA,few,TRBJ2-4
CSASDLGWNTEAFF,TGCAGTGCTAGTGACCTGGGGTGGAACACTGAAGCTTTCTTT,TRBV20-1,NA,few,TRBJ1-1
CASSYRDGNQPQHF,TGTGCCAGCAGCTACCGGGACGGCAATCAGCCCCAGCATTTT,TRBV7-8,NA,NA,TRBJ1-5
CASSTGTSGTDTQYF,TGTGCCAGCTCTACCGGGACTAGCGGCACAGATACGCAGTATTTT,TRBV18,TRBD2,NA,TRBJ2-3
CAWSVRDTQYF,TGTGCCTGGAGTGTACGCGATACGCAGTATTTT,TRBV30,NA,NA,TRBJ2-3
CASSARLAAQETQYF,TGCGCCAGCAGCGCGCGACTAGCAGCTCAAGAGACCCAGTACTTC,TRBV5-1,TRBD2,few,TRBJ2-5
CSARDPRLETQYF,TGCAGTGCTAGAGATCCTAGATTGGAGACCCAGTACTTC,TRBV20-1,NA,few,TRBJ2-5
CASSSTTSRAEQYF,TGTGCCAGCAGTTCTACTACTAGCCGGGCCGAGCAGTACTTC,TRBV12-3/TRBV12-4,NA,few,TRBJ2-7